The 6 T cell receptor beta chains below come from one sample, sequenced in a study of PD-L1 blockade in urothelial cancer. Time point reported: pretreatment peripheral blood. Profiling relied on immunoSEQ multiplex PCR, and the TCRdb table lists in-frame clones only, not all of them. The table records about 55,000 clones, approximately 84% of them present only once. Sample: PBMCs, taken around atezolizumab (anti-PD-L1) treatment. The receptors here all came from a man over 45 with urothelial cancer.

The chain joins TRBV19 to TRBJ2-1, with TRBD1 identical over 10 bases. J lost 2 bases, V lost 4 bases, and 2 bases had no gene match. The CDR3 totals 15 residues. From germline, CDR1 is LNHDA and CDR2 SQIVND (reference sequence). Written as DNA, the CDR3 is TGTGCCAGTAGTAGAGGACAGGGGGCCTACAATGAGCAGTTCTTC. This encodes CASSRGQGAYNEQFF.

V is TRBV6-1 and J is TRBJ2-7, with TRBD1 matching 10 bases. Germline CDR1 MNHNS, CDR2 SASEGT. CDR3 length: 14 residues. J was trimmed by 3 bases and V by 4 bases; bases with no gene match: 3. CDR3 region: CASSVRDRGYEQYF. As DNA, the CDR3 is TGTGCCAGCAGTGTCCGGGACAGGGGCTACGAGCAGTACTTC.

The J gene is TRBJ2-3, the V gene TRBV2; possibly TRBD1 for D (6 bases). V was clipped by 5 bases and J by 0 bases, with 15 bases between them. Germline V gene lookup returns CDR1 SNHLY and CDR2 FYNNEI. This CDR3 is 16 amino acids long. CDR3 DNA sequence: TGTGCCAGCAGTAAAGGACGGACAGTTAGCACAGATACGCAGTATTTT. It specifies CASSKGRTVSTDTQYF.

The chain recombines TRBV6-5 with TRBJ2-5; 9 bases are shared with TRBD2. Trimming cost V 4 bases and J 7 bases; bases outside gene matches: 13. The length of the CDR3 is 16 residues. CDR1 is MNHEY, CDR2 SVGAGI, per germline. The DNA of the CDR3 is TGTGCCAGCAGTTTAGGCGCGGGAGGGCCCACAGGGACCCAGTACTTC. Translated: CASSLGAGGPTGTQYF.

The chain employs TRBV7-9 and TRBJ1-2; no reliable D call. Per germline, CDR1 SEHNR and CDR2 FQNEAQ (reference sequence). Trimming pared 3 bases from V and 5 bases from J, leaving 10 bases between. This CDR3 is built from 13 residues. In DNA, the CDR3 is TGTGCCAGCAGCTTCGGTAGTGAATATGGCTACACCTTC. Translating it yields CASSFGSEYGYTF.

The V gene is TRBV4-1, the J gene TRBJ1-5; D uncertain. Deletions cut 0 bases from V and 0 bases from J, with 9 bases between. Germline V gene lookup returns CDR1 MGHRA and CDR2 YSYEKL. The CDR3 has 16 residues. The CDR3: CASSQEVQNSNQPQHF. CDR3 nucleotides: TGCGCCAGCAGCCAAGAGGTACAGAATAGCAATCAGCCCCAGCATTTT.